A selection of T cell receptor beta chains follows, all from one sample in a study of blood T cell repertoires in COVID-19. Sequenced by immunoSEQ multiplex PCR; TCRdb stores in-frame clones only, minus some. The sample includes approximately 70,000 clones, 79% of them seen just once. Sequenced material: peripheral blood. All receptors come from a woman aged 45-65 years with acute or convalescent COVID-19. Each CDR3 is given with its conserved first and last residue. The order of the fields is J gene, V gene, D gene, clone size, CDR3 protein, CDR3 DNA. The D gene is left open where the match is weak. Some rows mark clone size as missing; the rest say once, few, many or name a class of expanded clone.

j_call: TRBJ2-1; v_call: TRBV9; d_call: TRBD2; clone_size: NA; cdr3_aa: CASSGGLAGNEQFF; cdr3_nt: TGTGCCAGCAGCGGGGGACTAGCCGGCAATGAGCAGTTCTTC
j_call: TRBJ1-5; v_call: TRBV2; d_call: NA; clone_size: once; cdr3_aa: CASSGEGPQHF; cdr3_nt: TGTGCCAGCAGTGGGGAGGGACCCCAGCATTTT
j_call: TRBJ2-5; v_call: TRBV11-2; d_call: TRBD2; clone_size: NA; cdr3_aa: CASSLWVLTSGGQQETQYF; cdr3_nt: TGTGCCAGCAGCTTATGGGTTTTGACTAGCGGGGGCCAACAAGAGACCCAGTACTTC
j_call: TRBJ2-1; v_call: TRBV4-1; d_call: TRBD1; clone_size: NA; cdr3_aa: CASSQVRDSLGNEQFF; cdr3_nt: TGCGCCAGCAGCCAAGTTAGGGACAGCCTCGGCAATGAGCAGTTCTTC
j_call: TRBJ2-3; v_call: TRBV28; d_call: TRBD2; clone_size: once; cdr3_aa: CASRRAGSTDTQYF; cdr3_nt: TGTGCCAGCAGGCGAGCGGGATCCACAGATACGCAGTATTTT
j_call: TRBJ2-7; v_call: TRBV18; d_call: TRBD1; clone_size: NA; cdr3_aa: CASSPRVWTGVYEQYF; cdr3_nt: TGTGCCAGCTCACCAAGAGTGTGGACAGGGGTGTACGAGCAGTACTTC
j_call: TRBJ2-7; v_call: TRBV6-5; d_call: NA; clone_size: medium-sized; cdr3_aa: CASGATAKDEQYF; cdr3_nt: TGTGCCAGCGGGGCTACAGCGAAGGACGAGCAGTACTTC
j_call: TRBJ1-1; v_call: TRBV3-1/TRBV3-2; d_call: NA; clone_size: NA; cdr3_aa: CASSQGFSEAFF; cdr3_nt: TGTGCCAGCAGCCAAGGTTTCTCTGAAGCTTTCTTT
j_call: TRBJ2-3; v_call: TRBV9; d_call: NA; clone_size: few; cdr3_aa: CASSVATSLAGFTDTQYF; cdr3_nt: TGTGCCAGCAGCGTAGCTACAAGTCTCGCAGGTTTCACAGATACGCAGTATTTT
j_call: TRBJ2-3; v_call: TRBV11-2; d_call: NA; clone_size: NA; cdr3_aa: CASSVDRADTQYF; cdr3_nt: TGTGCCAGCAGCGTCGACAGAGCAGATACGCAGTATTTT
j_call: TRBJ1-3; v_call: TRBV7-6; d_call: NA; clone_size: NA; cdr3_aa: CASSLGYGGASGNTIYF; cdr3_nt: TGTGCCAGCAGCTTAGGCTATGGAGGGGCCTCTGGAAACACCATATATTTT
j_call: TRBJ2-2; v_call: TRBV6-5; d_call: NA; clone_size: NA; cdr3_aa: CASRGLSTGELFF; cdr3_nt: TGTGCCAGCAGGGGACTTAGCACCGGGGAGCTGTTTTTT
j_call: TRBJ2-3; v_call: TRBV18; d_call: TRBD2; clone_size: NA; cdr3_aa: CASSPLTSGGVGFTDTQYF; cdr3_nt: TGTGCCAGCTCACCGCTGACTAGCGGGGGGGTCGGGTTCACAGATACGCAGTATTTT
j_call: TRBJ2-7; v_call: TRBV6-4; d_call: NA; clone_size: NA; cdr3_aa: CASSDNVTYEQYF; cdr3_nt: TGTGCCAGCAGTGACAATGTTACCTACGAGCAGTACTTC
j_call: TRBJ2-5; v_call: TRBV7-2; d_call: NA; clone_size: NA; cdr3_aa: CASSRNKIQETQYF; cdr3_nt: TGTGCCAGCAGTCGCAACAAGATCCAAGAGACCCAGTACTTC
j_call: TRBJ2-1; v_call: TRBV29-1; d_call: TRBD2; clone_size: NA; cdr3_aa: CSVESGESGRAPNEQFF; cdr3_nt: TGCAGCGTTGAATCGGGGGAAAGCGGGAGGGCCCCCAATGAGCAGTTCTTC
j_call: TRBJ2-1; v_call: TRBV2; d_call: TRBD1; clone_size: NA; cdr3_aa: CASNQGEYNEQFF; cdr3_nt: TGTGCCAGCAACCAGGGGGAATACAATGAGCAGTTCTTC
j_call: TRBJ1-2; v_call: TRBV5-1; d_call: NA; clone_size: NA; cdr3_aa: CASSLTGESTNYGYTF; cdr3_nt: TGCGCCAGCAGCCTGACAGGAGAATCCACTAACTATGGCTACACCTTC
j_call: TRBJ1-5; v_call: TRBV25-1; d_call: NA; clone_size: NA; cdr3_aa: CASSSAQGGPQHF; cdr3_nt: TGTGCCAGCAGTTCAGCGCAAGGGGGGCCCCAGCATTTT
j_call: TRBJ1-1; v_call: TRBV6-5; d_call: NA; clone_size: NA; cdr3_aa: CASSKQGSTEAFF; cdr3_nt: TGTGCCAGCAGTAAACAGGGAAGCACTGAAGCTTTCTTT
j_call: TRBJ1-5; v_call: TRBV11-3; d_call: NA; clone_size: NA; cdr3_aa: CASSPGQKAHLNRPQHF; cdr3_nt: TGTGCCAGCAGCCCTGGACAAAAGGCACACCTTAATCGGCCCCAGCATTTT
j_call: TRBJ1-5; v_call: TRBV9; d_call: TRBD1; clone_size: NA; cdr3_aa: CASSLGQGVPNQPQHF; cdr3_nt: TGTGCCAGCAGCTTGGGACAGGGGGTCCCCAATCAGCCCCAGCATTTT
j_call: TRBJ2-3; v_call: TRBV7-9; d_call: NA; clone_size: NA; cdr3_aa: CASSLGFTGNTDTQYF; cdr3_nt: TGTGCCAGCAGCTTAGGATTCACGGGGAACACAGATACGCAGTATTTT
j_call: TRBJ2-1; v_call: TRBV18; d_call: NA; clone_size: NA; cdr3_aa: CASSRVSGGNNEQFF; cdr3_nt: TGTGCCAGCTCTCGGGTTTCGGGGGGCAACAATGAGCAGTTCTTC